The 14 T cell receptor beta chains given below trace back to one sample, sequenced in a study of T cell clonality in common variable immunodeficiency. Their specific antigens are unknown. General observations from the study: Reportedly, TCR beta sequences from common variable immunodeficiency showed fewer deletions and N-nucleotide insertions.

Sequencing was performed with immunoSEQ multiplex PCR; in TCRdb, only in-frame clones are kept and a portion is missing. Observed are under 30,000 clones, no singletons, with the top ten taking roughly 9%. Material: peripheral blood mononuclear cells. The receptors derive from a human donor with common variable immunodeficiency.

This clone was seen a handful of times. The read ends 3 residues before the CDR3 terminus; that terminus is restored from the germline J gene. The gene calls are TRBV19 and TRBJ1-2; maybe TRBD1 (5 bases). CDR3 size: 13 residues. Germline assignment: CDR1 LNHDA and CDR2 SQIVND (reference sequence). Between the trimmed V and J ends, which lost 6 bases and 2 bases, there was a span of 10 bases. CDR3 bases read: TGTGCCAGTAGGGGGGGAGGCAACTATGGC. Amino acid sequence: CASRGGGNYG. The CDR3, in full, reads CASRGGGNYGYTF. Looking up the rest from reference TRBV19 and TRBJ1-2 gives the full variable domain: DGGITQSPKYLFRKEGQNVTLSCEQNLNHDAMYWYRQDPGQGLRLIYYSQIVNDFQKGDIAEGYSVSREKKESFPLTVTSAQKNPTAFYLCASRGGGNYGYTFGSGTRLTVV.

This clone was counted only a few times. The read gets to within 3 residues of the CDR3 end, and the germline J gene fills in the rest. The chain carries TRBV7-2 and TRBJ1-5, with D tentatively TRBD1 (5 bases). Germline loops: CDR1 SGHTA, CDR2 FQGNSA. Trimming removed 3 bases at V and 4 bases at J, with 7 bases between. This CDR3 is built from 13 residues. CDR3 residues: CASSFRVNQPQHF. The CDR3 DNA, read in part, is TGTGCCAGCAGCTTCAGGGTAAATCAGCCC.

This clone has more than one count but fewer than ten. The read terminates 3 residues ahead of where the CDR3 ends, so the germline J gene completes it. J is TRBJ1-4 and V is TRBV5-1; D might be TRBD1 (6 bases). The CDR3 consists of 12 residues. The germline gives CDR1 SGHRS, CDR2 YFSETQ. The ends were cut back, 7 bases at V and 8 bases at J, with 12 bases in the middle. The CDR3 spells CASRDNEEKLFF. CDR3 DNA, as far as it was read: TGCGCCAGCCGGGACAATGAGGAAAAA.

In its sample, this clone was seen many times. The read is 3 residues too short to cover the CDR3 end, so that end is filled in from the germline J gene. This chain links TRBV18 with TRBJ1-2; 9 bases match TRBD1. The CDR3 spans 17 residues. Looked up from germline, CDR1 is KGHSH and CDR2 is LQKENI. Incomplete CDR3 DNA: TGTGCCAGCTCACCAGCGGGGACAGGGCAGGGCTACGGGGGC. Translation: CASSPAGTGQGYGG. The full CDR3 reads CASSPAGTGQGYGGYTF.

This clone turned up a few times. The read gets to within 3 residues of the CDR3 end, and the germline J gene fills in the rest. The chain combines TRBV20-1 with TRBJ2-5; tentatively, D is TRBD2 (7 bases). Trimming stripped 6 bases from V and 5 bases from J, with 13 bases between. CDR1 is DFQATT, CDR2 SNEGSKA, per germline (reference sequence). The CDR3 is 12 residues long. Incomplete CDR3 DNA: TGCAGTGCCCAGGGGAGGGCGGAGACC. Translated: CSAQGRAET. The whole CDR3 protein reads CSAQGRAETQYF.

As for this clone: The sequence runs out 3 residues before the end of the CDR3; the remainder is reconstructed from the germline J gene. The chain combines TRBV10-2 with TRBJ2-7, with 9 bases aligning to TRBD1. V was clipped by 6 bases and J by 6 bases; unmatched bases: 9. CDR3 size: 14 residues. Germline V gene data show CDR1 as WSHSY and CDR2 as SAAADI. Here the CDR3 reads CASSHWDRVSEQYF. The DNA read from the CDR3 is TGCGCCAGCAGCCACTGGGACAGGGTGAGCGAG.

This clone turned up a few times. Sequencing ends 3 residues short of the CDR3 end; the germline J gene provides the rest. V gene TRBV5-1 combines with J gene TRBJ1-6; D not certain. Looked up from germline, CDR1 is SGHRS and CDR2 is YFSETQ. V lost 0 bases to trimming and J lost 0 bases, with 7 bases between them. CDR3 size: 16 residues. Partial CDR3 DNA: TGCGCCAGCAGCTTGGATCAGAGCTCCTATAATTCACCC. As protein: CASSLDQSSYNSP. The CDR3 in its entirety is CASSLDQSSYNSPLHF.

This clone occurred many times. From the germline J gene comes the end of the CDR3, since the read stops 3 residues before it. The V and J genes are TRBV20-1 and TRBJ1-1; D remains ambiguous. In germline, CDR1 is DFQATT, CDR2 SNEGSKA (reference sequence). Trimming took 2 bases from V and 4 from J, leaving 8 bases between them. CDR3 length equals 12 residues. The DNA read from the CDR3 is TGCAGTGCTAGACCCAGGTTCACTGAA. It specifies CSARPRFTE. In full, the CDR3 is CSARPRFTEAFF.

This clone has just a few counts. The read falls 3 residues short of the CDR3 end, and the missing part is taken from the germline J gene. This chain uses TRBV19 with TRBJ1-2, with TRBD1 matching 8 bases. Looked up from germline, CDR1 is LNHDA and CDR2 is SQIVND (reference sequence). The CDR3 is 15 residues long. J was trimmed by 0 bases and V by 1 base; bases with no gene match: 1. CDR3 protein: CASSIAGGTNYGYTF. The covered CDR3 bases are TGTGCCAGTAGTATAGCAGGGGGCACTAACTATGGC.

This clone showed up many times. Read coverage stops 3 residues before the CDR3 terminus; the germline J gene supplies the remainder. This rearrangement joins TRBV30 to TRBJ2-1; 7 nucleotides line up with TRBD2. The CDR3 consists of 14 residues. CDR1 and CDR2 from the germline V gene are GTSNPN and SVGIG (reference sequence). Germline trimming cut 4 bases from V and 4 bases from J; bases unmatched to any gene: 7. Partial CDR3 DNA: TGTGCCTGGATGAGCGGGGCCTCATACAATGAG. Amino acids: CAWMSGASYNE. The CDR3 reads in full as CAWMSGASYNEQFF.

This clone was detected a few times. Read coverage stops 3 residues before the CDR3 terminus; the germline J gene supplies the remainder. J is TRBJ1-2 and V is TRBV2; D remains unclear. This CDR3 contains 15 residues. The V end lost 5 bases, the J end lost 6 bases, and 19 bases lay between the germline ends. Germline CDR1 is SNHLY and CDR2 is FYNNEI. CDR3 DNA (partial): TGTGCCAGCAGTCCATACGTTACTTCCTTCAATGGC. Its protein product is CASSPYVTSFNG. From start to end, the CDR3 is CASSPYVTSFNGYTF.

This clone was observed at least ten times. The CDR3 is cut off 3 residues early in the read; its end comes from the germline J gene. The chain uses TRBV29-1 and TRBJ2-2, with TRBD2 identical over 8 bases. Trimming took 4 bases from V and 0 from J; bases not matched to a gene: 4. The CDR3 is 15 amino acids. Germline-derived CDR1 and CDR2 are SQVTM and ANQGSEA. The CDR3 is CSVGAGGANTGELFF. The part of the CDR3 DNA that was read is TGCAGCGTTGGGGCGGGGGGCGCGAACACCGGGGAG.

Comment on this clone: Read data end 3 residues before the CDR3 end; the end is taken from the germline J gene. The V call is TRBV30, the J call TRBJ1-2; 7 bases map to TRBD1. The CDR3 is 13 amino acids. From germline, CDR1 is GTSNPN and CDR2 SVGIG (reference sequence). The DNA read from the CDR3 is TGTGCCTGGAACGCCAGACAGGGCGGAGGC. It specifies CAWNARQGGG. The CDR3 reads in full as CAWNARQGGGYTF.

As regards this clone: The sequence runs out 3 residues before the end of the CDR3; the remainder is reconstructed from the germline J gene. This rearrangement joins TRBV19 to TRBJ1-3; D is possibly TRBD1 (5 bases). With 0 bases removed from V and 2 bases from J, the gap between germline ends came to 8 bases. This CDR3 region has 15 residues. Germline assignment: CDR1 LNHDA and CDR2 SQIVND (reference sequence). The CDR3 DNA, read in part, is TGTGCCAGTAGTATAGAAGCCAGGGCTGGAAACACC. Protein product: CASSIEARAGNT. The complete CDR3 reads CASSIEARAGNTIYF.